A single sample is the source of the 27 T cell receptor beta chains below, sequenced in a study of shared clonotypes between healthy human individuals. Method: immunoSEQ multiplex PCR; TCRdb's copy keeps in-frame clones and lacks some. Of hundreds of thousands of clones in the sample, approximately 96% are singletons; the top ten hold 0.11%. The naive CD8 subset, CD45RO-negative cells positively selected for CCR7, excluded terminally differentiated effector memory CD45RA+ cells. The sequenced sample was naive CD8+ T cells sorted from blood. Receptors were obtained from a woman in her 30s in good health.

The chain combines TRBV6-5 with TRBJ2-7; D gene unclear. The CDR3 totals 13 residues. Germline V lookup: CDR1 MNHEY, CDR2 SVGAGI. Trimming cost V 9 bases and J 2 bases, with 14 bases left between them. This CDR3 is CASSSGETYEQYF. CDR3 nucleotide sequence: TGTGCCAGTTCGTCAGGAGAGACCTACGAGCAGTACTTC.

The CDR3 DNA reads TGTGCCAGCAGCGGCCCGGGACAGGTTAATGAAAAACTGTTTTTT. Its protein is CASSGPGQVNEKLFF. The rearrangement links TRBV7-9 to TRBJ1-4; TRBD1 matches 8 bases. V was pared by 5 bases and J by 4 bases, with 6 bases of the junction left unmatched. The germline gives CDR1 SEHNR, CDR2 FQNEAQ (reference sequence). CDR3 length equals 15 residues.

The V call is TRBV30, the J call TRBJ2-7, with no clear D. Germline V gene sequence: CDR1 GTSNPN, CDR2 SVGIG (reference sequence). V was clipped by 2 bases and J by 3 bases, with 11 bases between them. The CDR3 runs 13 residues. DNA of the CDR3: TGTGCCTGGAGTTGGGGAAGGGACTACGAGCAGTACTTC. Protein: CAWSWGRDYEQYF.

The chain employs TRBV2 and TRBJ2-7; D is unresolved. There are 13 residues in the CDR3. Germline V CDR1 and CDR2: SNHLY, FYNNEI. Trimming shortened V by 4 bases and J by 3 bases, and 10 bases separated the two germline ends. The CDR3 sequence is CASSVHSHYEQYF. CDR3 DNA sequence: TGTGCCAGCAGTGTCCACAGTCACTACGAGCAGTACTTC. The complete variable domain, with remaining parts taken from reference TRBV2 and TRBJ2-7, reads EPEVTQTPSHQVTQMGQEVILRCVPISNHLYFYWYRQILGQKVEFLVSFYNNEISEKSEIFDDQFSVERPDGSNFTLKIRSTKLEDSAMYFCASSVHSHYEQYFGPGTRLTVT.

The rearrangement joins TRBV28 to TRBJ1-5; 10 bases map to TRBD1. This CDR3 contains 14 residues. Germline V gene data show CDR1 as MDHEN and CDR2 as SYDVKM. V lost 5 bases and J lost 5; bases outside the gene matches: 3. The CDR3 DNA reads TGTGCCAGCAGTGGGACAGGGGCCTATCAGCCCCAGCATTTT. As protein: CASSGTGAYQPQHF.

The rearrangement joins TRBV7-9 to TRBJ2-7; D may match TRBD1 or TRBD2 (5 bases each). The V end lost 5 bases, the J end lost 7 bases, and 18 bases lay between the germline ends. Germline V CDR1 and CDR2: SEHNR, FQNEAQ (reference sequence). There are 14 residues in the CDR3. The CDR3 loop reads CASSPGDPRVEQYF. DNA of the CDR3: TGTGCCAGCAGCCCCGGGGACCCCAGGGTTGAGCAGTACTTC.

V is TRBV6-5 and J is TRBJ1-3; D gene unclear. V lost 6 bases and J lost 1, with 13 bases in between. CDR3 length: 15 residues. Germline V CDR1 and CDR2: MNHEY, SVGAGI. The CDR3 reads CASRPSPGSGNTIYF. As DNA, the CDR3 is TGTGCCAGCAGACCCTCCCCTGGGTCTGGAAACACCATATATTTT.

V gene TRBV6-5 combines with J gene TRBJ2-3; 10 nucleotides agree with TRBD2. The trim removed 4 bases at V and 4 bases at J, leaving 5 bases unmatched. This CDR3 spans 15 amino acids. Germline values: CDR1 MNHEY, CDR2 SVGAGI. CDR3 protein: CASSSAGGVADTQYF. CDR3 nucleotides: TGTGCCAGCAGTTCAGCGGGAGGGGTGGCAGATACGCAGTATTTT.

The chain uses TRBV7-9 and TRBJ2-1, with 10 positions matching TRBD1. After removal of 8 bases from V and 0 bases from J, the junction contained 13 bases not matched to a gene. The V gene's germline CDR1 is SEHNR and CDR2 FQNEAQ (reference sequence). This CDR3 region has 18 residues. CDR3 nucleotide sequence: TGTGCCAGCCCGTTAAGGGACAGGGGTTCGAGCTCCTACAATGAGCAGTTCTTC. Protein: CASPLRDRGSSSYNEQFF.

This sequence joins TRBV5-4 and TRBJ1-1; the D gene is possibly TRBD1 (5 bases). Trimming removed 4 bases from V and 0 bases from J, with 7 bases in between. The CDR3 extends over 13 amino acids. The germline V gene has CDR1 SGHNT and CDR2 YYREEE (reference sequence). The CDR3: CASSQQVNTEAFF. CDR3 DNA: TGTGCCAGCAGCCAACAGGTGAACACTGAAGCTTTCTTT.

This sequence joins TRBV5-1 and TRBJ2-1; 9 nucleotides line up with TRBD2. Unmatched junction bases numbered 7, after V lost 2 bases and J lost 4 bases. This CDR3 is 16 amino acids long. The germline V gene encodes CDR1 SGHRS and CDR2 YFSETQ. CDR3: CASSLTSGRSYNEQFF. The CDR3 bases are TGCGCCAGCAGCTTAACTAGCGGGCGATCGTACAATGAGCAGTTCTTC.

The chain carries TRBV5-1 and TRBJ1-1, with D perhaps TRBD1 (6 bases). Germline V gene data show CDR1 as SGHRS and CDR2 as YFSETQ. The CDR3 extends over 14 amino acids. Trimming removed 5 bases at V and 1 base at J, with 12 bases between. The CDR3 sequence is CASSYNRENTEAFF. CDR3 DNA: TGCGCCAGCAGTTACAACAGGGAGAACACTGAAGCTTTCTTT.

The chain couples TRBV11-2 to TRBJ2-4; no reliable D call. From germline, CDR1 is SGHAT and CDR2 FQNNGV. This CDR3 is built from 15 residues. The V end lost 5 bases, the J end lost 0 bases, and 11 bases lay between the germline ends. Written as DNA, the CDR3 is TGTGCCAGCAGCCTCCTAGGTTTAGCCAAAAACATTCAGTACTTC. Amino acid sequence: CASSLLGLAKNIQYF.

The gene calls are TRBV2 and TRBJ2-5; 11 bases agree with TRBD1. The CDR3 consists of 16 residues. CDR1 and CDR2 from the germline V gene are SNHLY and FYNNEI. V shed 1 base, J shed 4 bases, and the junction held 5 bases outside the gene matches. In DNA form, the CDR3 reads TGTGCCAGCAGTGAAGAAGGGACAGGGGGGAGAGAGACCCAGTACTTC. It codes for CASSEEGTGGRETQYF.

This clone occurred once. The chain has TRBV7-8 and TRBJ2-1; no clear D. The germline gives CDR1 SGHVS, CDR2 FQNEAQ. This CDR3 has 18 residues. Trimming took off 1 base at V and 2 bases at J, with 18 bases between the two ends. The CDR3 DNA sequence: TGTGCCAGCAGCTTAGTTGGGGATTGGCGGCACGCCTACAATGAGCAGTTCTTC. Its translation: CASSLVGDWRHAYNEQFF.

A note on this clone: The junction does not match germline at one end; this may be a read error. The chain links TRBV15 to TRBJ2-5; the match to TRBD2 covers 7 bases. This CDR3 contains 13 residues. Germline assignment: CDR1 LNHNV and CDR2 YYDKDF (reference sequence). This chain's CDR3 is CASRGRERETQYF. Here the CDR3 DNA reads TGTGCCTCCAGAGGGCGGGAGAGGGAGACCCAGTACTTC.

The chain employs TRBV27 and TRBJ2-1, with a weak D call TRBD1 (5 bases). V lost 7 bases, J lost 5 bases, and 12 bases lay in between. In germline, CDR1 is MNHEY, CDR2 SMNVEV (reference sequence). The CDR3 covers 13 residues. Written as DNA, the CDR3 is TGTGCCAGCACCGATGACAGAAACAATGAGCAGTTCTTC. Its protein product is CASTDDRNNEQFF.

This clone was found once. The rearrangement links TRBV9 to TRBJ2-1; 8 nucleotides agree with TRBD2. Germline V lookup: CDR1 SGDLS, CDR2 YYNGEE. The CDR3 sequence is 17 residues long. V lost 2 bases, J lost 0 bases, and 7 bases stayed unmatched. CDR3 in amino acids: CASSVALTSGSYNEQFF. The CDR3 bases are TGTGCCAGCAGCGTTGCCCTTACTAGCGGCTCCTACAATGAGCAGTTCTTC.

This chain's CDR3 is CASTLHPQDPYEQYF. The CDR3 bases are TGTGCCAGCACCCTCCACCCCCAGGACCCCTACGAGCAGTACTTC. The genes are TRBV27 and TRBJ2-7; no definite D call. With 7 bases removed from V and 2 bases from J, the gap between germline ends came to 18 bases. This CDR3 is built from 15 residues. The germline gives CDR1 MNHEY, CDR2 SMNVEV (reference sequence).

For this clone: At one end the junction does not follow the germline gene, possibly because of a read error. The chain employs TRBV2 and TRBJ2-7; 8 positions match TRBD2. CDR1 is SNHLY and CDR2 is FYNNEI in the germline V gene. The CDR3 totals 13 residues. CDR3 coding DNA: TGTGCCAGTAGTGCAAGCGGGAGCGGGGAGCAGTACTTC. Translated, it gives CASSASGSGEQYF.

The chain uses TRBV7-9 and TRBJ1-1; D is unclear. CDR3 length equals 15 residues. Germline V CDR1 and CDR2: SEHNR, FQNEAQ (reference sequence). Trimming took off 1 base at V and 0 bases at J, with 9 bases between the two ends. In DNA, the CDR3 is TGTGCCAGCAGCTTAGTCCCGGGATTGAACACTGAAGCTTTCTTT. It yields the protein CASSLVPGLNTEAFF.

Notes on this clone: Mismatch with germline at one junction end may stem from a read error. The CDR3 DNA is TGCAGTGCTTGGCTCGGGGGCGCTTTGCACTTC. This encodes CSAWLGGALHF. The chain couples TRBV20-1 to TRBJ2-4; either TRBD1 or TRBD2 may supply D (6 bases each). The CDR3 consists of 11 residues. The V gene's germline CDR1 is DFQATT and CDR2 SNEGSKA (reference sequence).

The chain couples TRBV6-5 to TRBJ2-1; D not resolved. V lost 7 bases and J lost 9, with 16 bases in between. The germline V gene encodes CDR1 MNHEY and CDR2 SVGAGI. The CDR3 loop spans 13 amino acids. CDR3 region: CASNLVPLGEQFF. In DNA, the CDR3 is TGTGCCAGCAATCTAGTCCCCCTGGGTGAGCAGTTCTTC.

This chain uses TRBV7-8 with TRBJ2-7; TRBD2 matches at 9 bases. Trimming removed 5 bases from V and 0 bases from J; junction bases left unmatched: 5. The CDR3 extends over 15 amino acids. Germline values: CDR1 SGHVS, CDR2 FQNEAQ. The CDR3 spells CASSQLAGTSYEQYF. CDR3 bases: TGTGCCAGCAGCCAACTAGCGGGCACCTCCTACGAGCAGTACTTC.

The chain joins TRBV28 to TRBJ2-1, with TRBD2 identical over 11 bases. The CDR3 spans 19 residues. Germline lookup yields CDR1 MDHEN and CDR2 SYDVKM. V trimming: 5 bases; J trimming: 5 bases; junction bases outside the gene matches: 17. Here the CDR3 DNA reads TGTGCCAGCAGTGTCTCCGGGACTAGCGGTTTAGAAGGGAACAATGAGCAGTTCTTC. It yields the protein CASSVSGTSGLEGNNEQFF.

V usage is TRBV27 and J usage is TRBJ2-2, with D maybe TRBD1 (5 bases). Deletions cut 5 bases from V and 6 bases from J, with 10 bases between. CDR1 MNHEY and CDR2 SMNVEV come from the germline V gene (reference sequence). The CDR3 runs to 13 residues. CDR3 sequence reads: CASSPMGPGELFF. The DNA for the CDR3 is TGTGCCAGCAGTCCGATGGGGCCCGGGGAGCTGTTTTTT.

This chain connects TRBV2 to TRBJ2-7, with TRBD1 as a possible D gene (6 bases). This CDR3 is 13 amino acids long. Trimming removed 2 bases from V and 7 bases from J, with 12 bases in between. Per germline, CDR1 SNHLY and CDR2 FYNNEI. For the CDR3, the DNA is TGTGCCAGCAGTGAACTGGGGGCGCAGGAGCAGTACTTC. Amino acid sequence: CASSELGAQEQYF.